The 15 T cell receptor beta chains given below trace back to one sample, sequenced in a study of human T cells and chemical hapten exposure. TCRdb reanalysed the RACE reads using MiXCR and keeps one entry per CDR3 protein. The sample has about 120,000 distinct CDR3 sequences; around 11% are singletons. As for time point: patch test 3, about 24 weeks after DPC sensitization. Treatment of the sample: therapeutic diphenylcyclopropenone sensitization with weekly scalp DPC. This sample comprised whole blood, obtained in connection with sensitization to the hapten diphenylcyclopropenone (DPC). Every receptor here comes from a woman aged 45 to 65 with alopecia areata. Some clones in this sample may be carry-over from other donors' samples.

CDR3 region: CASSEAGGRPDTQYF. CDR3 DNA sequence: TGTGCCAGCAGTGAGGCGGGAGGGAGGCCCGATACGCAGTATTTT. The J gene is TRBJ2-3, the V gene TRBV6-4; 9 positions agree with TRBD2. The length of the CDR3 is 15 residues. Germline trimming cut 3 bases from V and 6 bases from J; bases unmatched to any gene: 7. The germline V gene encodes CDR1 MRHNA and CDR2 SNTAGT.

The chain employs TRBV18 and TRBJ1-5, with D unclear. The germline V gene encodes CDR1 KGHSH and CDR2 LQKENI. V lost 0 bases to trimming and J lost 7 bases, with 13 bases between them. The CDR3 spans 15 residues. CDR3 nucleotide sequence: TGTGCCAGCTCACCACCGGGGAGGGATTCACAGCCCCAGCATTTT. Amino acid sequence: CASSPPGRDSQPQHF.

This clonotype appeared a few times. The rearrangement links TRBV6-5 to TRBJ2-7; 7 bases align to TRBD2. The germline gives CDR1 MNHEY, CDR2 SVGAGI. This CDR3 is built from 15 residues. V gave up 4 bases and J gave up 4 bases; unmatched junction bases: 10. The CDR3 here is CASSSLGLAVYEQYF. The CDR3 coding sequence is TGTGCCAGCAGTTCCCTGGGGCTAGCGGTTTACGAGCAGTACTTC.

This clonotype has only a few counts. This chain uses TRBV7-9 with TRBJ1-6; D may be TRBD1 (6 bases). Germline V lookup: CDR1 SEHNR, CDR2 FQNEAQ (reference sequence). Trimming pared 7 bases from V and 13 bases from J, leaving 14 bases between. The CDR3 totals 12 residues. DNA of the CDR3: TGTGCCAGCACAATAATGGGGGCCCCCCTCCACTTT. Its protein product is CASTIMGAPLHF.

This clonotype has a handful of counts. V is TRBV7-2 and J is TRBJ2-1; D not resolved. Germline values: CDR1 SGHTA, CDR2 FQGNSA. The CDR3 runs 14 residues. Trimming cost V 0 bases and J 7 bases, with 10 bases left between them. The CDR3 loop is CASSLAPVKNEQFF. CDR3 in DNA: TGTGCCAGCAGCTTAGCTCCAGTGAAGAATGAGCAGTTCTTC.

V usage is TRBV19 and J usage is TRBJ2-7; tentative D call: TRBD2 (6 bases). The CDR3 is 14 residues long. With 5 bases removed from V and 3 bases from J, the gap between germline ends came to 14 bases. Germline loops: CDR1 LNHDA, CDR2 SQIVND (reference sequence). CDR3 nucleotides: TGTGCCAGTAGTCCGGGACTGCAACACTACGAGCAGTACTTC. This sequence encodes CASSPGLQHYEQYF.

This clonotype was seen ten or more times. The V gene is TRBV20-1, the J gene TRBJ2-1, with 11 bases matching TRBD2. Trimming took 2 bases from V and 7 from J; bases not matched to a gene: 7. The CDR3 extends over 15 amino acids. Germline CDR1 reads DFQATT; CDR2 reads SNEGSKA (reference sequence). The chain's CDR3 is CSARPLAGVRNEQFF. The CDR3 region has the DNA TGCAGTGCTAGACCACTAGCGGGGGTTAGAAATGAGCAGTTCTTC.

There are a few counts of this clonotype. The chain employs TRBV5-1 and TRBJ2-5, with 8 nucleotides matching TRBD1. J was trimmed by 5 bases and V by 7 bases; bases with no gene match: 13. Germline CDR1 and CDR2: SGHRS and YFSETQ. The CDR3 totals 15 residues. CDR3 DNA sequence: TGCGCCAGCCTCTGGGGGACAGGCGCCGAGGAGACCCAGTACTTC. This gives the protein CASLWGTGAEETQYF.

This clonotype was found many times. The chain carries TRBV29-1 and TRBJ2-3; a weak D match, TRBD2 (6 bases). Germline V CDR1 and CDR2: SQVTM, ANQGSEA. V gave up 6 bases and J gave up 0 bases, with 13 bases separating them. The CDR3 extends over 14 amino acids. The CDR3 loop is CSVEPGESTDTQYF. The CDR3 DNA reads as TGCAGCGTGGAGCCGGGGGAGAGCACAGATACGCAGTATTTT.

In this sample, this clonotype turned up a few times. This chain uses TRBV29-1 with TRBJ1-1; TRBD1 agrees at 10 bases. The CDR3 contains 11 residues. V lost 7 bases and J lost 5; bases outside the gene matches: 1. Germline-derived CDR1 and CDR2 are SQVTM and ANQGSEA. The DNA for the CDR3 is TGCAGCGGACAGGGGGCTACTGAAGCTTTCTTT. This gives the protein CSGQGATEAFF.

This rearrangement joins TRBV6-2 or TRBV6-3 to TRBJ2-1; 10 bases are a match to TRBD1. With V trimmed by 4 bases and J by 4 bases, 7 bases remained unmatched. The V gene's germline CDR1 is MNHEY and CDR2 SVGEGT. The CDR3 is made up of 16 amino acids. CDR3 sequence (DNA): TGTGCCAGCAGTTTTGGATGGACAGGGGGTTACAATGAGCAGTTCTTC. Protein: CASSFGWTGGYNEQFF.

The table lists this clonotype with many counts. V and J are TRBV13 and TRBJ2-1, with D possibly matching TRBD2 (5 bases). Germline loops: CDR1 PRHDT, CDR2 FYEKMQ (reference sequence). Trimming pared 0 bases from V and 8 bases from J, leaving 5 bases between. The CDR3 is 12 amino acids. The DNA of the CDR3 is TGTGCCAGCAGCTTAGGGAGGGATGAGCAGTTCTTC. It encodes CASSLGRDEQFF.

This clonotype was detected a few times. V and J are TRBV11-3 and TRBJ2-3; TRBD2 is a possible D gene (5 bases). This CDR3 region has 12 residues. Germline CDR1 SGHNT, CDR2 YENEEA. V was shortened by 4 bases and J by 4 bases, with 6 bases between the two germline ends. This chain's CDR3 is CASSWTADTQYF. In nucleotides, the CDR3 is TGTGCCAGCAGCTGGACTGCAGATACGCAGTATTTT. Full variable domain (outside the CDR3, taken from reference TRBV11-3 and TRBJ2-3): EAGVVQSPRYKIIEKKQPVAFWCNPISGHNTLYWYLQNLGQGPELLIRYENEEAVDDSQLPKDRFSAERLKGVDSTLKIQPAELGDSAVYLCASSWTADTQYFGPGTRLTVL.

This clonotype came up a few times. CDR3 in amino acids: CSASRLAASTDTQYF. CDR3 in DNA: TGCAGTGCTAGTCGGCTAGCGGCTAGCACAGATACGCAGTATTTT. V and J are TRBV20-1 and TRBJ2-3, with TRBD2 matching over 7 bases. The germline gives CDR1 DFQATT, CDR2 SNEGSKA (reference sequence). This CDR3 comprises 15 residues. V lost 3 bases to trimming and J lost 0 bases; unmatched junction nucleotides: 6.

CDR3 DNA sequence: TGTGCCAGCAGTTTGGTAGCGGGAGCTAACTACAATGAGCAGTTCTTC. It yields the protein CASSLVAGANYNEQFF. The chain joins TRBV6-5 to TRBJ2-1; 9 nucleotides align to TRBD2. J lost 3 bases, V lost 4 bases, and 7 bases had no gene match. CDR1 MNHEY and CDR2 SVGAGI come from the germline V gene. The CDR3 runs to 16 residues.